This T cell receptor beta chain was identified during a study of tumor and adjacent non-tumor tissue in lung cancer. Study-level findings and limits: Higher tumor TCR diversity was associated with shorter survival.

Termini included, the CDR3 measures 14 amino acids. Germline V gene sequence: CDR1 MNHNS, CDR2 SASEGT. The library came from three nested PCR rounds adapted from ARM-PCR protocols. TCRdb re-called the multiplex PCR reads through MiXCR, storing one row per CDR3 protein. This sample has 60,000 to 85,000 distinct CDR3 sequences; about 80% occur once, and the top ten carry under 40%. No cell sorting was done before RNA was extracted from the tissue. More than 3 cm separated this lung sample from the edge of the tumor. Details on this clonotype: Its antigen is unidentified. Because the CDR3 is missing its conserved closing phenylalanine or tryptophan, this is likely a read error. The DNA is omitted, as the CDR3 cannot be located on it reliably, and the CDR3 follows TCRdb's listing.

The rearrangement joins TRBV6-1 to TRBJ2-7; TRBD1, the table's D call, was not compared with the DNA. The sequenced material came from distant non-tumor lung tissue. The receptor was derived from a man between 65 and 85 years old with non-small cell lung cancer. The CDR3 is CASSDYPTDREQYL.